This passage covers 20 T cell receptor beta chains from one sample sequenced in a study of blood T cell repertoires in COVID-19. Only in-frame clones appear in the TCRdb table, and some are missing; sequencing was by immunoSEQ multiplex PCR. Of 25,000 to 30,000 clones detected, roughly 88% appear once; the ten largest clones hold about 6%. Sequenced sample: peripheral blood. The receptors were gathered from a human donor in a cohort sampled during active COVID-19.

The chain couples TRBV15 to TRBJ2-5; 7 bases are a match to TRBD2. CDR3 size: 13 residues. CDR1 LNHNV and CDR2 YYDKDF come from the germline V gene (reference sequence). With 5 bases clipped from V and 5 bases from J, the junction kept 5 bases outside the gene matches. CDR3 sequence (DNA): TGTGCCACCAGCGTGTACGGGGGGGAGACCCAGTACTTC. Translating gives CATSVYGGETQYF.

CDR3 nucleotides: TGTGCCAGCAGCTGGACAGCGGCGTCCTACGAGCAGTACTTC. Amino acids: CASSWTAASYEQYF. V usage is TRBV11-3 and J usage is TRBJ2-7, with D maybe TRBD1 (6 bases). Trimming took off 4 bases at V and 1 base at J, with 11 bases between the two ends. The germline gives CDR1 SGHNT, CDR2 YENEEA. This CDR3 comprises 14 residues.

V gene TRBV28 combines with J gene TRBJ1-5; maybe TRBD1 (6 bases). V shed 7 bases and J shed 0 bases, with 19 bases lying between them. The CDR3 has 17 residues. The germline gives CDR1 MDHEN, CDR2 SYDVKM. CDR3 coding DNA: TGTGCCAGCATCTCACCATTCGGACAGATTAGCAATCAGCCCCAGCATTTT. Encoded protein: CASISPFGQISNQPQHF.

This clone was picked up a small number of times. The CDR3 reads CAISRPDGSYEQYF. The DNA for the CDR3 is TGTGCCATCAGCCGCCCGGACGGGAGCTACGAGCAGTACTTC. The rearrangement links TRBV10-3 to TRBJ2-7; a possible D gene is TRBD2 (6 bases). Germline assignment: CDR1 ENHRY and CDR2 SYGVKD. This CDR3 region has 14 residues. With 6 bases removed from V and 3 bases from J, the gap between germline ends came to 15 bases.

This chain connects TRBV10-3 to TRBJ1-4; possibly TRBD1 for D (5 bases). The CDR3 is 13 residues long. CDR1 is ENHRY, CDR2 SYGVKD, per germline. Trimming cost V 6 bases and J 7 bases, with 12 bases left between them. The CDR3 coding sequence is TGTGCCATCAGGAGGAGGGGTGGTGAAAAACTGTTTTTT. It yields the protein CAIRRRGGEKLFF.

This chain joins TRBV6-5 and TRBJ1-1, with 9 nucleotides matching TRBD1. The length of the CDR3 is 14 residues. Germline trimming cut 8 bases from V and 0 bases from J; bases unmatched to any gene: 4. The germline CDR1 and CDR2 sequences are MNHEY and SVGAGI. CDR3 in DNA: TGTGCCAGCGGGGACAGGGCCATGAACACTGAAGCTTTCTTT. Translating it yields CASGDRAMNTEAFF.

V is TRBV4-2 and J is TRBJ2-7; 8 nucleotides align to TRBD2. CDR3 length: 15 amino acids. Germline CDR1 is LGHNA and CDR2 is YNFKEQ. V lost 4 bases to trimming and J lost 9 bases; unmatched junction nucleotides: 14. The CDR3 nucleotides are TGTGCCAGCAGCCCCGTCCGTAGCGGGGCCCAAGGGCAGTACTTC. Its translation: CASSPVRSGAQGQYF.

The chain couples TRBV7-9 to TRBJ1-1; TRBD1 is a possible D gene (5 bases). CDR1 and CDR2 from the germline V gene are SEHNR and FQNEAQ (reference sequence). This CDR3 has 15 amino acids. The germline V and J ends were trimmed by 0 bases and 5 bases, with 13 bases remaining between them. The CDR3: CASSLALGGWTEAFF. DNA for the CDR3: TGTGCCAGCAGCTTAGCGCTGGGGGGGTGGACTGAAGCTTTCTTT.

This sequence joins TRBV29-1 and TRBJ1-5; possible D gene TRBD1, 6 bases. V shed 6 bases and J shed 2 bases, with 20 bases lying between them. From germline, CDR1 is SQVTM and CDR2 ANQGSEA. The CDR3 spans 16 residues. The CDR3 coding sequence is TGCAGCGTCCTACCTGGACCCTCAGGGGGCAATCAGCCCCAGCATTTT. Amino acid sequence: CSVLPGPSGGNQPQHF.

CDR3 region: CASSGTSAHEQYF. CDR3 sequence (DNA): TGTGCCAGCAGCGGGACTAGCGCCCACGAGCAGTACTTC. The rearrangement links TRBV6-5 to TRBJ2-7; 10 bases line up with TRBD2. Losses at the gene ends were 6 bases for V and 5 bases for J; bases not matched to a gene: 4. Per the germline V gene, CDR1 is MNHEY and CDR2 is SVGAGI. CDR3 length: 13 residues.

The chain employs TRBV2 and TRBJ2-1, with D tentatively TRBD1 (6 bases). Between the trimmed V and J ends, which lost 5 bases and 0 bases, there was a span of 14 bases. Germline V gene lookup returns CDR1 SNHLY and CDR2 FYNNEI. The CDR3 spans 16 residues. The CDR3 spells CASSSQGLSSYNEQFF. The CDR3 bases are TGTGCCAGCAGTTCACAGGGTCTGAGCTCCTACAATGAGCAGTTCTTC.

This clone was found once. The chain is built from TRBV5-1 and TRBJ2-5; D might be TRBD1 (6 bases). The length of the CDR3 is 14 residues. Trimming pared 0 bases from V and 5 bases from J, leaving 11 bases between. Germline V CDR1 and CDR2: SGHRS, YFSETQ. The chain's CDR3 is CASSLVGARETQYF. The CDR3 DNA reads as TGCGCCAGCAGCTTGGTGGGGGCGCGGGAGACCCAGTACTTC.

The chain carries TRBV27 and TRBJ2-1; TRBD2 agrees at 12 bases. The CDR3 contains 18 residues. Trimming cost V 8 bases and J 1 base; bases outside gene matches: 12. CDR1 is MNHEY and CDR2 is SMNVEV in the germline V gene (reference sequence). CDR3 protein: CASPRLAGGGKSYNEQFF. The DNA of the CDR3 is TGTGCCAGCCCTAGGCTAGCGGGGGGGGGTAAGTCCTACAATGAGCAGTTCTTC.

This sequence joins TRBV7-2 and TRBJ1-2; 10 bases match TRBD1. CDR1 SGHTA and CDR2 FQGNSA come from the germline V gene. V lost 0 bases, J lost 4 bases, and 5 bases stayed unmatched. This CDR3 has 16 residues. The CDR3 DNA reads as TGTGCCAGCAGCTTAGCCCCGACAGGGGGCGGCTATGGCTACACCTTC. This translates into CASSLAPTGGGYGYTF.

This chain connects TRBV4-2 to TRBJ2-5; 9 bases line up with TRBD2. The CDR3 has 15 residues. V trimming: 0 bases; J trimming: 1 base; junction bases outside the gene matches: 0. Germline V gene lookup returns CDR1 LGHNA and CDR2 YNFKEQ. The CDR3 sequence: CASSQERGGQETQYF. In DNA, the CDR3 is TGTGCCAGCAGCCAAGAGCGGGGGGGCCAAGAGACCCAGTACTTC.

This clone was detected once. The rearrangement links TRBV7-9 to TRBJ2-3; a possible D gene is TRBD1 (6 bases). With 1 base removed from V and 2 bases from J, the gap between germline ends came to 10 bases. Germline V gene lookup returns CDR1 SEHNR and CDR2 FQNEAQ (reference sequence). The length of the CDR3 is 15 residues. CDR3 bases: TGTGCCAGCAGCTTAGGGGGGACAACCACAGATACGCAGTATTTT. This sequence encodes CASSLGGTTTDTQYF.

J is TRBJ2-7 and V is TRBV6-5; 7 bases align to TRBD2. CDR3 size: 14 residues. CDR1 is MNHEY, CDR2 SVGAGI, per germline. Losses at the gene ends were 8 bases for V and 0 bases for J; bases not matched to a gene: 7. CDR3 sequence (DNA): TGTGCCAGCGACGGGGGGTTATTCTCCTACGAGCAGTACTTC. Its translation: CASDGGLFSYEQYF.

This sequence joins TRBV5-4 and TRBJ2-1; D gene ambiguous. CDR3 length equals 15 residues. The ends were cut back, 1 base at V and 4 bases at J, with 12 bases in the middle. CDR1 SGHNT and CDR2 YYREEE come from the germline V gene (reference sequence). CDR3 residues: CASSLNSRLYNEQFF. The CDR3 bases are TGTGCCAGCAGCTTGAACAGCCGTCTATACAATGAGCAGTTCTTC.

The chain links TRBV13 to TRBJ2-5; D is possibly TRBD2 (6 bases). CDR1 and CDR2 (germline): PRHDT, FYEKMQ (reference sequence). The CDR3 loop spans 12 amino acids. V was clipped by 7 bases and J by 3 bases, with 9 bases between them. In DNA, the CDR3 is TGTGCCAGCACCCGCGGGGAAGAGACCCAGTACTTC. As protein: CASTRGEETQYF.

The J gene is TRBJ1-5, the V gene TRBV19; D uncertain. Germline CDR1 and CDR2: LNHDA and SQIVND (reference sequence). The length of the CDR3 is 13 residues. Trimming left V 3 bases short and J 9 bases short, with 12 bases between. CDR3 in amino acids: CASSIGALRPQHF. CDR3 sequence (DNA): TGTGCCAGTAGTATTGGTGCTCTCAGGCCCCAGCATTTT.